The 18 T cell receptor beta chains reported below all come from one sample, sequenced in a study of cytomegalovirus exposure and HLA in healthy donors. Primers: 60 Vbeta forward and 13 Jbeta reverse. Sequencing was performed with immunoSEQ multiplex PCR; in TCRdb, only in-frame clones are kept and a portion is missing. The sample yields 150,000 to 200,000 clones, more than 65% seen once. Sequencing was performed on PBMCs. The receptors were sampled from a man in his fifties or sixties in good health and CMV-seropositive.

The rearrangement uses TRBV10-1 and TRBJ2-5, with 7 bases lining up with TRBD2. CDR3 size: 14 residues. The J segment lost 5 bases and the V segment lost 6 bases, leaving 9 bases of the junction unmatched. Per germline, CDR1 WNHNN and CDR2 SYGVQD (reference sequence). The CDR3 coding sequence is TGCGCCAGCAGGGGGACTATCCTCGGGGAGACCCAGTACTTC. This gives the protein CASRGTILGETQYF.

The chain has TRBV7-9 and TRBJ1-1, with 8 nucleotides matching TRBD1. After removal of 8 bases from V and 0 bases from J, the junction contained 8 bases not matched to a gene. In germline, CDR1 is SEHNR, CDR2 FQNEAQ (reference sequence). The CDR3 runs 15 residues. The CDR3 nucleotides read TGTGCCAGCCGACCGACAGGGGCCCTGAACACTGAAGCTTTCTTT. Translation: CASRPTGALNTEAFF.

The rearrangement joins TRBV5-1 to TRBJ1-4; unclear D gene. The CDR3 has 14 amino acids. Germline V gene data show CDR1 as SGHRS and CDR2 as YFSETQ. The V end lost 7 bases, the J end lost 3 bases, and 13 bases lay between the germline ends. The CDR3 sequence is CASALSVANEKLFF. The CDR3 bases are TGCGCCAGCGCCCTTTCGGTGGCTAATGAAAAACTGTTTTTT.

This clone was observed a single time. This chain connects TRBV7-3 to TRBJ2-7; TRBD2 agrees at 11 bases. The CDR3 sequence is 24 residues long. Germline CDR1 SGHTA, CDR2 FQGTGA. V shed 0 bases and J 0 bases; nucleotides not matched to a gene: 25. The CDR3: CASSLTALLVPLAGVFLLSYEQYF. The CDR3 DNA reads as TGTGCCAGCAGCTTAACGGCACTATTGGTCCCACTAGCGGGGGTCTTTCTTCTCTCCTACGAGCAGTACTTC.

CDR3 sequence (DNA): TGCAGCCAAGTTGGCGGGAGTACAGATACGCAGTATTTT. Protein: CSQVGGSTDTQYF. The chain recombines TRBV29-1 with TRBJ2-3, with 7 bases aligning to TRBD2. With 8 bases clipped from V and 3 bases from J, the junction kept 8 bases outside the gene matches. Per the germline V gene, CDR1 is SQVTM and CDR2 is ANQGSEA. CDR3 length equals 13 residues.

This clone appeared a single time. The chain couples TRBV11-2 to TRBJ1-4, with TRBD1 matching over 8 bases. The CDR3 loop spans 15 amino acids. Trimming took 5 bases from V and 8 from J; bases not matched to a gene: 10. The germline gives CDR1 SGHAT, CDR2 FQNNGV. The CDR3 region has the DNA TGTGCCAGCAGCCGAGGGGGGACAGGAAGCGAAAAACTGTTTTTT. This translates into CASSRGGTGSEKLFF.

This clone appeared once. The CDR3 spells CASSSAGGSSYEQYF. CDR3 nucleotide sequence: TGTGCCAGCAGCTCGGCGGGGGGGAGCTCCTACGAGCAGTACTTC. This chain joins TRBV5-4 and TRBJ2-7; TRBD2 matches at 9 bases. The germline V gene has CDR1 SGHNT and CDR2 YYREEE (reference sequence). The V gene end was trimmed by 3 bases and the J gene end by 0 bases; junction bases not matched to a gene: 4. CDR3 length equals 15 residues.

The chain links TRBV7-9 to TRBJ1-5; D ambiguous. The V gene lost 4 bases and the J gene lost 3 bases, with 4 bases spanning the gap. This CDR3 spans 12 amino acids. Germline V gene lookup returns CDR1 SEHNR and CDR2 FQNEAQ (reference sequence). CDR3 coding DNA: TGTGCCAGCAGCTCATTCAATCAGCCCCAGCATTTT. Protein sequence: CASSSFNQPQHF.

The chain links TRBV10-3 to TRBJ2-1; 7 bases fit TRBD2. The V gene end was trimmed by 7 bases and the J gene end by 6 bases; junction bases not matched to a gene: 15. Germline V gives CDR1 ENHRY, CDR2 SYGVKD. The CDR3 consists of 16 residues. The CDR3, as DNA: TGTGCCATCACTCCTGGGGCGCGGGAGCTAGGCAATGAGCAGTTCTTC. This encodes CAITPGARELGNEQFF.

The chain is built from TRBV6-5 and TRBJ1-2, with TRBD1 matching 7 bases. Germline CDR1 and CDR2: MNHEY and SVGAGI. V shed 1 base, J shed 6 bases, and the junction held 8 bases outside the gene matches. The CDR3 covers 15 residues. CDR3 in amino acids: CASSYYLTGADGYTF. The CDR3 DNA sequence: TGTGCCAGCAGTTACTATCTTACAGGGGCAGATGGCTACACCTTC.

The chain recombines TRBV5-1 with TRBJ1-2, with D maybe TRBD1 (5 bases). Trimming removed 4 bases from V and 6 bases from J, with 13 bases in between. CDR3 length equals 13 residues. CDR1 is SGHRS, CDR2 YFSETQ, per germline. CDR3 residues: CASSQGSGDGYTF. The CDR3 coding sequence is TGCGCCAGCAGCCAGGGAAGCGGGGATGGCTACACCTTC.

In this sample, this clone turned up a few times. The V gene is TRBV19, the J gene TRBJ2-3; 9 bases map to TRBD2. After removal of 7 bases from V and 3 bases from J, the junction contained 2 bases not matched to a gene. Looked up from germline, CDR1 is LNHDA and CDR2 is SQIVND (reference sequence). The CDR3 length is 13 residues. The DNA of the CDR3 is TGTGCCAGTAACAGCGGGAGGACAGATACGCAGTATTTT. Its translation: CASNSGRTDTQYF.

V is TRBV29-1 and J is TRBJ1-3, with TRBD1 matching 10 bases. CDR1 and CDR2 from the germline V gene are SQVTM and ANQGSEA. CDR3 length: 14 residues. J was trimmed by 4 bases and V by 6 bases; bases with no gene match: 6. The CDR3 DNA reads as TGCAGCGTCCAGGACAGGGGGGACGGAAACACCATATATTTT. As protein: CSVQDRGDGNTIYF. Combining the CDR3 with reference TRBV29-1 and TRBJ1-3 gives the whole variable domain SAVISQKPSRDICQRGTSLTIQCQVDSQVTMMFWYRQQPGQSLTLIATANQGSEATYESGFVIDKFPISRPNLTFSTLTVSNMSPEDSSIYLCSVQDRGDGNTIYFGEGSWLTVV.

This sequence joins TRBV5-5 and TRBJ2-1; TRBD2 aligns across 11 bases. Germline V CDR1 and CDR2: SGHKS, YYEKEE (reference sequence). V trimming: 0 bases; J trimming: 4 bases; junction bases outside the gene matches: 9. The CDR3 contains 18 residues. The CDR3 region is CASSLGVAGGQIYNEQFF. The DNA of the CDR3 is TGTGCCAGCAGCTTGGGGGTAGCGGGGGGGCAAATTTACAATGAGCAGTTCTTC. Full variable domain (remainder filled in from reference TRBV5-5 and TRBJ2-1): DAGVTQSPTHLIKTRGQQVTLRCSPISGHKSVSWYQQVLGQGPQFIFQYYEKEERGRGNFPDRFSARQFPNYSSELNVNALLLGDSALYLCASSLGVAGGQIYNEQFFGPGTRLTVL.

The DNA of the CDR3 is TGCGCCAGCAGCAGCACAGGGATGAACACTGAAGCTTTCTTT. It codes for CASSSTGMNTEAFF. This chain links TRBV5-1 with TRBJ1-1; D is perhaps TRBD1 (6 bases). V was cut by 4 bases and J by 0 bases, with 10 bases left in between. The CDR3 is 14 amino acids. Germline CDR1 SGHRS, CDR2 YFSETQ.

The J gene is TRBJ1-1, the V gene TRBV19; TRBD1 is a possible D gene (6 bases). V gave up 8 bases and J gave up 0 bases, with 10 bases separating them. The CDR3 runs 13 residues. CDR1 is LNHDA, CDR2 SQIVND, per germline (reference sequence). The CDR3 bases are TGTGCCAGTTCGGGGGGCCTGAACACTGAAGCTTTCTTT. It codes for CASSGGLNTEAFF.

The chain has TRBV4-1 and TRBJ2-1, with 9 bases identical to TRBD2. The ends lost 6 bases at V and 5 bases at J; junction bases unmatched: 2. This CDR3 is 13 amino acids long. The germline V gene encodes CDR1 MGHRA and CDR2 YSYEKL. The CDR3 loop reads CASSLAGNNEQFF. As DNA, the CDR3 is TGCGCCAGCAGTCTAGCGGGAAACAATGAGCAGTTCTTC.

V usage is TRBV5-6 and J usage is TRBJ2-1; D might be TRBD1 (5 bases). In germline, CDR1 is SGHDT, CDR2 YYEEEE. CDR3 length equals 13 residues. The V end lost 3 bases, the J end lost 5 bases, and 9 bases lay between the germline ends. The chain's CDR3 is CASSSGRHNEQFF. DNA of the CDR3: TGTGCCAGCAGCTCAGGGCGACACAATGAGCAGTTCTTC.